This TCR beta chain derives from a study of regulatory T cells in long-lasting Graves disease. Time point indicated: persistent/refractory GD, antithyroid drugs over 5 years with positive TRAb. PBMC-extracted RNA yielded the TCR library. A word on this clonotype: Its antigen is not identified.

The study's findings and limits: Persistent disease was characterized by preferential usage of TRBV28, TRBJ1-2 and TRBJ2-5.

With iRepertoire HTBI primers and Arm-PCR of CDR3 regions, TCR beta libraries were built. One entry per CDR3 protein, called by TCRdb with MiXCR from the multiplex PCR reads. The sample includes roughly 450,000 distinct CDR3 sequences, around 20% seen only once; the top ten take 7.8%. V lost 3 bases and J lost 7, with 12 bases in between. This CDR3 comprises 13 residues. CDR1 MNHEY and CDR2 SMNVEV come from the germline V gene (reference sequence). The V and J genes are TRBV27 and TRBJ1-1; D unresolved. This receptor was obtained from a female donor with Graves disease. This specimen was peripheral blood mononuclear cells (PBMCs), taken when the disease was refractory, from a patient treated with antithyroid drugs. For the CDR3, the DNA is TGTGCCAGCAGTTTCGGTGAGTCCAATGAAGCTTTCTTT. Translation: CASSFGESNEAFF.